The clone carrying this T cell receptor beta chain was counted at least ten times. The record originates from a study of T-cell reconstitution after alpha-beta-depleted transplantation in children. This CDR3 comprises 12 residues. The V gene's germline CDR1 is SGHTA and CDR2 FQGNSA. V shed 5 bases, J shed 6 bases, and the junction held 2 bases outside the gene matches. Preparation of the TCRbeta library used unique molecular identifiers. TCRdb passed the PCR reads through MiXCR, listing each CDR3 protein once. In the table there are around 120,000 distinct CDR3 sequences, under 30% of which are singletons.

This rearrangement joins TRBV7-2 to TRBJ2-7, with 9 bases aligning to TRBD1. Sequencing was performed on PBMCs, mostly from graft donor cells, taken 180 days after TCRalphabeta/CD19-depleted stem cell transplant. The source is a male patient aged 2-15 years who had a stem cell transplant for chronic granulomatous disease, so the T cells may come from the graft donor. Written as DNA, the CDR3 is TGTGCCAGCAGCCGGACAGGGGTCGAGCAGTACTTC. Translation gives CASSRTGVEQYF.